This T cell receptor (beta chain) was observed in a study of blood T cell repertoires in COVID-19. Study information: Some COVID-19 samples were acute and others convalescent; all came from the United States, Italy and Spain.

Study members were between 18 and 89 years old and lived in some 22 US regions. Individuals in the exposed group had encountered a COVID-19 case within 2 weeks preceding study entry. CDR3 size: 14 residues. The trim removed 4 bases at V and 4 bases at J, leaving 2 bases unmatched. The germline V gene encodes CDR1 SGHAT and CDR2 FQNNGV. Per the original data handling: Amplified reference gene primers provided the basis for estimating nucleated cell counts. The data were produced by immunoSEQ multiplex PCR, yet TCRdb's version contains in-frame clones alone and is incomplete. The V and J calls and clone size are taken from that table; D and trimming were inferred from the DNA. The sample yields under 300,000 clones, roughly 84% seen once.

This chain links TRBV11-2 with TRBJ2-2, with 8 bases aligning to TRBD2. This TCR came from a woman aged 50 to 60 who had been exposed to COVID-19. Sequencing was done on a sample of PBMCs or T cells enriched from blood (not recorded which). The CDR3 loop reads CASSSGGRTGELFF. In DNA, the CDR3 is TGTGCCAGCAGCTCGGGGGGGCGCACCGGGGAGCTGTTTTTT. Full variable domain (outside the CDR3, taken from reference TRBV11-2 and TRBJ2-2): EAGVAQSPRYKIIEKRQSVAFWCNPISGHATLYWYQQILGQGPKLLIQFQNNGVVDDSQLPKDRFSAERLKGVDSTLKIQPAKLEDSAVYLCASSSGGRTGELFFGEGSRLTVL.